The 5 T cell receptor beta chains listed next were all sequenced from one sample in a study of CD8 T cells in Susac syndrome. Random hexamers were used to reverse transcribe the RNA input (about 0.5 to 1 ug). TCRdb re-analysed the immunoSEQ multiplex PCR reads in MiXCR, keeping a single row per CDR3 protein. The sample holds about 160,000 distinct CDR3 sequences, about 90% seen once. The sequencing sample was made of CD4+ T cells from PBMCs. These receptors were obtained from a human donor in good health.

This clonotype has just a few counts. This CDR3 reads CASSPRGGSYEQYF. The CDR3, as DNA: TGTGCCAGCAGTCCGCGGGGGGGCTCCTACGAGCAGTACTTC. The chain recombines TRBV6-1 with TRBJ2-7, with TRBD2 matching 9 bases. This CDR3 comprises 14 residues. V dropped 5 bases and J dropped 0; count of bases not matched to a gene: 2. From germline, CDR1 is MNHNS and CDR2 SASEGT.

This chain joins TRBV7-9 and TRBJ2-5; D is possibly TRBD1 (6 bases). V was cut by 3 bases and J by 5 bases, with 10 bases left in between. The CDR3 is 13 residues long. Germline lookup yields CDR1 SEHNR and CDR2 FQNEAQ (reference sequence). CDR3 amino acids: CASSFRGWETQYF. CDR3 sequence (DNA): TGTGCCAGCAGCTTCAGGGGTTGGGAGACCCAGTACTTC.

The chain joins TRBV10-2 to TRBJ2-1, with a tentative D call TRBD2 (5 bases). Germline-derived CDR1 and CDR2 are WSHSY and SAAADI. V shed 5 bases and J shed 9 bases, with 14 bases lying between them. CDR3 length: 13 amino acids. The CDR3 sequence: CASSPYRGAEQFF. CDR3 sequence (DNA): TGCGCCAGCAGTCCCTACCGGGGTGCTGAGCAGTTCTTC.

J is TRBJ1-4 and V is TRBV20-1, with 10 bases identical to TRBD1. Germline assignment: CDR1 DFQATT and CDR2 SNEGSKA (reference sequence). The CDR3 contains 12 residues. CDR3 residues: CRAGQGSEKLFF. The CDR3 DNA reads TGCAGAGCGGGACAGGGGTCTGAAAAACTGTTTTTT.

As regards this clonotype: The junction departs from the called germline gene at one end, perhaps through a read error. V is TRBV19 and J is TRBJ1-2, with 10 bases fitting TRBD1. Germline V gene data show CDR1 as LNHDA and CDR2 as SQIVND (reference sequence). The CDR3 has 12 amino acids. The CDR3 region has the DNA TGTGCCAGTAGTACGCAGGGACAGGGGACGGCCTTC. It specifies CASSTQGQGTAF.